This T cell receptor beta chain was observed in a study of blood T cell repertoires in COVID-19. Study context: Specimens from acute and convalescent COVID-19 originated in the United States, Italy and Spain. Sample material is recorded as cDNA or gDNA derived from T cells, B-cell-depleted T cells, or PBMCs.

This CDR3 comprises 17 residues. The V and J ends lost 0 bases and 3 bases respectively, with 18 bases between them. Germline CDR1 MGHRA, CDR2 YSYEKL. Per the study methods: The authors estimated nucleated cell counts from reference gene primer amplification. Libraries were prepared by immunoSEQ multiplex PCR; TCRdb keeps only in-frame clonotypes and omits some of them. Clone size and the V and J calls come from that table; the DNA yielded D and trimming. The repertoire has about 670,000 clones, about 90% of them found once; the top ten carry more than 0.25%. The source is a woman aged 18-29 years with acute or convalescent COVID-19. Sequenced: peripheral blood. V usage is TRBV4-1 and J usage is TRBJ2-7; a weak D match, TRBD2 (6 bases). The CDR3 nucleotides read TGCGCCAGCAGCCAAGATATCGGGCCATGGAGGGGCTACGAGCAGTACTTC. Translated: CASSQDIGPWRGYEQYF.